This T cell receptor (beta chain) emerged from a study of CD8 T cells in Susac syndrome. Study results and caveats: As acknowledged by the study, its TCR sequencing and HLA analysis included a relatively small number of individuals.

The RNA input was roughly 0.45 to 1 ug, and it was reverse transcribed with random hexamers. Amplification of TCR beta CDR3 across 54 Vbeta and 13 Jbeta was performed with immunoSEQ multiplex PCR. TCRdb re-called the immunoSEQ multiplex PCR reads with MiXCR, one entry per CDR3 protein. The sample lists approximately 210,000 distinct CDR3 sequences; 95% were seen once. V shed 2 bases, J shed 3 bases, and the junction held 5 bases outside the gene matches. The CDR3 spans 15 residues. Germline V CDR1 and CDR2: ENHRY, SYGVKD. CD8+ and CD4+ T cells circulating in blood were sequenced for TCR beta. TEMRA cells were FACS-enriched, and CD8+ and CD4+ T cells were isolated negatively. Turning to this clonotype: Its antigen is not identified.

The specimen was CD4+ T cells from PBMCs. This rearrangement joins TRBV10-3 to TRBJ2-3; TRBD1 agrees at 7 bases. This clonotype originated in a human donor with multiple sclerosis. The CDR3 sequence is CAISELGQTTDTQYF. The CDR3 region has the DNA TGTGCCATCAGTGAGCTGGGACAGACGACAGATACGCAGTATTTT.